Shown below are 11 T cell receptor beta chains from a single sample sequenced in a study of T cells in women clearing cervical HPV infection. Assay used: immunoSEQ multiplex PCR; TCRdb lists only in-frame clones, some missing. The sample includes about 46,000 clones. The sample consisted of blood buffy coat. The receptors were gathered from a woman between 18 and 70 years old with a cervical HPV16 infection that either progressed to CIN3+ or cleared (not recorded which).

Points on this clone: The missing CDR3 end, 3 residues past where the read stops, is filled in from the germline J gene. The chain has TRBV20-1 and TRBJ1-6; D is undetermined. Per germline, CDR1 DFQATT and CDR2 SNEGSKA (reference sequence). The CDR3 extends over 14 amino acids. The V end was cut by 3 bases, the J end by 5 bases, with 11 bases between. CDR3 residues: CSARGSGDNSPLHF. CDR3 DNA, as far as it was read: TGCAGTGCTAGGGGGTCCGGGGATAATTCACCC.

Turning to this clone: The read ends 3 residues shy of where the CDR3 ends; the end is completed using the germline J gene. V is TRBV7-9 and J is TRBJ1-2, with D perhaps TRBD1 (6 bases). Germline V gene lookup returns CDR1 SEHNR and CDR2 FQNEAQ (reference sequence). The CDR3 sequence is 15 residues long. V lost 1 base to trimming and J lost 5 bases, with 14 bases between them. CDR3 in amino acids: CASSLGTLTGYGYTF. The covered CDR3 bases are TGTGCCAGCAGCTTAGGGACATTGACAGGTTATGGC.

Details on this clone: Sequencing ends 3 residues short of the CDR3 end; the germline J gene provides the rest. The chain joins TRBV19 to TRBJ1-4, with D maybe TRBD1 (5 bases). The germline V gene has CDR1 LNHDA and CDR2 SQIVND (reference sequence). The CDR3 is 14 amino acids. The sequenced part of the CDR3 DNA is TGTGCCAGTACCGAGAACTCTGGGGCCAACGTA. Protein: CASTENSGANV. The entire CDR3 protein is CASTENSGANVLFF.

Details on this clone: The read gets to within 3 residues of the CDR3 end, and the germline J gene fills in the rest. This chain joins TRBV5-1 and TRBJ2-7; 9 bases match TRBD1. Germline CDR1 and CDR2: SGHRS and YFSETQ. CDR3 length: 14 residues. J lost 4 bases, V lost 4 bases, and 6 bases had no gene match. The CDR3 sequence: CASSPRDREYEQYF. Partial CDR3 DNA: TGCGCCAGCAGCCCTAGGGACAGGGAATACGAG.

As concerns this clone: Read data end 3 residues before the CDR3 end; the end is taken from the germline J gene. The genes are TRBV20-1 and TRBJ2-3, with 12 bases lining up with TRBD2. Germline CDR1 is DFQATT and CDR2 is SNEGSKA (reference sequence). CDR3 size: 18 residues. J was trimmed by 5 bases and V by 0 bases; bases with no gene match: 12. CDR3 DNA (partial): TGCAGTGCTAGAGATCTTCCCCTAGCGGGGGGGCGAGGAGATACG. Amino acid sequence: CSARDLPLAGGRGDT. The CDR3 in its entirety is CSARDLPLAGGRGDTQYF.

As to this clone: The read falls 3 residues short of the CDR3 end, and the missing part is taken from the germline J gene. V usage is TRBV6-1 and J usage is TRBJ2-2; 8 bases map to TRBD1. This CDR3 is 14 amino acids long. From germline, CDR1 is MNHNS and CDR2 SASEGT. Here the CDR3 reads CASSGQTGGEKLFF. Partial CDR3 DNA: TGTGCCAGCAGTGGACAAACAGGGGGTGAAAAG.

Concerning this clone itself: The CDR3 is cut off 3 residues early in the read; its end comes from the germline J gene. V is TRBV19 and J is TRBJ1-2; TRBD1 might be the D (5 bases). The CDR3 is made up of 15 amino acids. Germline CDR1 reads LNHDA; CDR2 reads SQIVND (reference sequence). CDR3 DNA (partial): TGTGCCAGTAGCGCAGACCGGGACTGGGGCAGGGAC. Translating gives CASSADRDWGRD. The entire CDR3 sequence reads CASSADRDWGRDYTF.

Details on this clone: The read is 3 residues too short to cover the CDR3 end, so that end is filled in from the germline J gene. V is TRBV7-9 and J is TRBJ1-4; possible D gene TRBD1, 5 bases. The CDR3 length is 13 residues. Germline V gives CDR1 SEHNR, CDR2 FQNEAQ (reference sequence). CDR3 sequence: CASSFDSNSPLFF. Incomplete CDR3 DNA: TGTGCCAGCAGCTTCGACAGTAATTCACCA.

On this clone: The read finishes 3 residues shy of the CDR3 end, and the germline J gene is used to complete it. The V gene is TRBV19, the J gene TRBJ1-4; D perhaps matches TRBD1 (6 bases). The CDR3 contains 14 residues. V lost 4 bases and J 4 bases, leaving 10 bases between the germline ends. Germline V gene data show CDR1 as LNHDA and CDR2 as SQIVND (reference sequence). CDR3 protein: CASSNRVLNEKLFF. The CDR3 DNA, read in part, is TGTGCCAGTAGTAACAGGGTTCTTAATGAAAAA. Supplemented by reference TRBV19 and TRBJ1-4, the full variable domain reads DGGITQSPKYLFRKEGQNVTLSCEQNLNHDAMYWYRQDPGQGLRLIYYSQIVNDFQKGDIAEGYSVSREKKESFPLTVTSAQKNPTAFYLCASSNRVLNEKLFFGSGTQLSVL.

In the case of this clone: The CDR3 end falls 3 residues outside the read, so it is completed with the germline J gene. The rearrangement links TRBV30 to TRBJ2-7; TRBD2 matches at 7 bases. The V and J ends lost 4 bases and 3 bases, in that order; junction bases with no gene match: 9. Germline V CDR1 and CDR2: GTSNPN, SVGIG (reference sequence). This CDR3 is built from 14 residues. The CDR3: CAWNAGRGGYEQYF. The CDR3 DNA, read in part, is TGTGCCTGGAACGCGGGGAGGGGAGGCTACGAG.

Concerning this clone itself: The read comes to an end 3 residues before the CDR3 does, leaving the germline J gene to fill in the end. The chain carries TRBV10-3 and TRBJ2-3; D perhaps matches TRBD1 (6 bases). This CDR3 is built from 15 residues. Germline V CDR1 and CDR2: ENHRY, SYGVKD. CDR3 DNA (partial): TGTGCCATCAGTGAGTCACCCGACAGGCAAGAGACG. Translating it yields CAISESPDRQET. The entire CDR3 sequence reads CAISESPDRQETQYF.